One and the same sample provided the 32 T cell receptor beta chains below, sequenced in a study of blood T cell repertoires in COVID-19 (dated by TCRdb to the early 2020s). The library was obtained by the immunoSEQ multiplex PCR assay. The clones in this table, taken by TCRdb from immuneACCESS, are in-frame only. Not every clone is retained; where verified, under half of the shortfall comes from an unresolved V gene, and the cause of the rest is unknown. This sample holds under 150,000 clones; approximately 84% were observed only once. The ten largest clones add up to roughly 3.8% of the sample. The sample was PBMCs or T cells enriched from blood (not recorded which). All receptors derive from a man in his fifties in a cohort exposed to, infected with or recovered from COVID-19 (not recorded which).

The CDR3 DNA reads TGTGCCAGCAGTTTTTACCTTGTTCGGGGAGAGTGGGTGGGCTCTGGGGCCAACGTCCTGACTTTC. It translates to CASSFYLVRGEWVGSGANVLTF. V usage is TRBV28 and J usage is TRBJ2-6; possible D gene TRBD2, 5 bases. Germline V CDR1 and CDR2: MDHEN, SYDVKM. V lost 3 bases and J 0 bases, leaving 27 bases between the germline ends. The CDR3 runs to 22 residues.

The chain combines TRBV3-1 (or the pseudogene TRBV3-2) with TRBJ1-3; a weak D match, TRBD1 (5 bases). The CDR3 loop spans 15 amino acids. Trimming cost V 3 bases and J 0 bases, with 9 bases left between them. Germline V gives CDR1 LGHDT, CDR2 YNNKEL (reference sequence). The CDR3 bases are TGTGCCAGCAGCCATGACAGTAGCTCTGGAAACACCATATATTTT. This translates into CASSHDSSSGNTIYF.

This clone appeared a few times. The chain has TRBV5-1 and TRBJ2-7; D not certain. V was clipped by 0 bases and J by 3 bases, with 10 bases between them. CDR1 and CDR2 from the germline V gene are SGHRS and YFSETQ. The CDR3 spans 14 residues. The CDR3 protein is CASSLVETSYEQYF. The CDR3 DNA follows: TGCGCCAGCAGCTTGGTTGAGACAAGCTACGAGCAGTACTTC.

This rearrangement joins TRBV7-8 to TRBJ2-3; 7 bases agree with TRBD1. This CDR3 region has 15 residues. Per the germline V gene, CDR1 is SGHVS and CDR2 is FQNEAQ. The V segment lost 5 bases and the J segment 4 bases; nucleotides outside the gene matches: 9. The CDR3 region has the DNA TGTGCCAGCAGCCCCAGGACAGGTTTCGCAGATACGCAGTATTTT. Protein product: CASSPRTGFADTQYF.

The chain joins TRBV27 to TRBJ2-5; 10 bases agree with TRBD2. There are 16 residues in the CDR3. CDR1 and CDR2 (germline): MNHEY, SMNVEV (reference sequence). The J segment lost 1 base and the V segment lost 4 bases, leaving 6 bases of the junction unmatched. In DNA form, the CDR3 reads TGTGCCAGCAGTTCCATTAGCGGGAGGTCCCAAGAGACCCAGTACTTC. Encoded protein: CASSSISGRSQETQYF.

This chain connects TRBV3-1 (or the pseudogene TRBV3-2) to TRBJ2-7; tentative D call: TRBD2 (6 bases). Germline V gene lookup returns CDR1 LGHDT and CDR2 YNNKEL (reference sequence). Trimming took 6 bases from V and 2 from J, leaving 14 bases between them. The CDR3 consists of 14 residues. CDR3 DNA sequence: TGTGCCAGCAGTCATCGTGGAGGGACCTACGAGCAGTACTTC. Translation: CASSHRGGTYEQYF.

This chain uses TRBV6-2 or TRBV6-3 with TRBJ1-2; no clear D gene. Germline CDR1 reads MNHEY; CDR2 reads SVGEGT. The V and J ends lost 4 bases and 2 bases respectively, with 5 bases between them. The CDR3 totals 12 residues. The CDR3 here is CASSSVNYGYTF. The CDR3 nucleotides are TGTGCCAGCAGTTCAGTAAACTATGGCTACACCTTC.

The V gene is TRBV25-1, the J gene TRBJ2-2; 7 bases fit TRBD2. Germline V gene lookup returns CDR1 MGHDK and CDR2 SYGVNS. The CDR3 runs to 16 residues. The V gene end was trimmed by 0 bases and the J gene end by 3 bases; junction bases not matched to a gene: 4. As DNA, the CDR3 is TGTGCCAGCAGTGAATATGGGAGGGCGGACACCGGGGAGCTGTTTTTT. Translated: CASSEYGRADTGELFF.

The chain employs TRBV4-3 and TRBJ2-1, with a possible D match to TRBD2 (7 bases). Deletions cut 4 bases from V and 6 bases from J, with 16 bases between. CDR1 is LGHNA and CDR2 is YSLEER in the germline V gene. CDR3 length equals 15 residues. The CDR3 DNA reads TGCGCCAGCAGCCGCCACGATGGGGGGGCCAATGAGCAGTTCTTC. It codes for CASSRHDGGANEQFF.

This chain connects TRBV5-5 to TRBJ2-7; tentative D call: TRBD1 (6 bases). The CDR3 has 13 amino acids. V gave up 3 bases and J gave up 4 bases, with 11 bases separating them. Germline CDR1 reads SGHKS; CDR2 reads YYEKEE (reference sequence). The chain's CDR3 is CASSSRTDYEQYF. Here the CDR3 DNA reads TGTGCCAGCAGCTCAAGGACAGATTACGAGCAGTACTTC. Filled out from reference TRBV5-5 and TRBJ2-7, the complete variable domain reads DAGVTQSPTHLIKTRGQQVTLRCSPISGHKSVSWYQQVLGQGPQFIFQYYEKEERGRGNFPDRFSARQFPNYSSELNVNALLLGDSALYLCASSSRTDYEQYFGPGTRLTVT.

V gene TRBV14 combines with J gene TRBJ2-6; a possible D gene is TRBD1 (5 bases). Trimming took off 4 bases at V and 4 bases at J, with 11 bases between the two ends. Germline CDR1 SGHDN, CDR2 FVKESK. The CDR3 is made up of 15 amino acids. In DNA form, the CDR3 reads TGTGCCAGCAGCCCCGTTGGGGCCGGGGCCAACGTCCTGACTTTC. This translates into CASSPVGAGANVLTF.

This sequence joins TRBV10-3 and TRBJ2-1, with 11 bases that match TRBD2. V lost 10 bases to trimming and J lost 7 bases; unmatched junction nucleotides: 15. In germline, CDR1 is ENHRY, CDR2 SYGVKD. This CDR3 has 16 residues. The CDR3 loop reads CATGLAGGIGRNEQFF. The CDR3 DNA reads as TGTGCCACGGGGCTAGCGGGAGGTATTGGCAGGAATGAGCAGTTCTTC.

This chain connects TRBV19 to TRBJ2-5, with D possibly TRBD1 on 6 matching bases. From germline, CDR1 is LNHDA and CDR2 SQIVND (reference sequence). The CDR3 has 17 residues. V gave up 4 bases and J gave up 4 bases, with 22 bases separating them. CDR3 in DNA: TGTGCCAGTAGTACCCCCCTGGCAGGGGAAATGGGAGAGACCCAGTACTTC. Translation gives CASSTPLAGEMGETQYF.

The V call is TRBV5-4, the J call TRBJ2-7; 12 positions agree with TRBD2. The CDR3 has 13 residues. The ends lost 9 bases at V and 3 bases at J; junction bases unmatched: 4. CDR1 and CDR2 (germline): SGHNT, YYREEE (reference sequence). This CDR3 is CATTSGSVYEQYF. The DNA of the CDR3 is TGTGCCACGACTAGCGGGAGTGTCTACGAGCAGTACTTC.

The genes are TRBV6-5 and TRBJ2-3; 10 bases agree with TRBD1. CDR3 length: 15 amino acids. V trimming: 7 bases; J trimming: 5 bases; junction bases outside the gene matches: 9. The V gene's germline CDR1 is MNHEY and CDR2 SVGAGI. CDR3 in amino acids: CASKITGQGRDTQYF. DNA for the CDR3: TGTGCCAGCAAGATAACGGGACAGGGGAGAGATACGCAGTATTTT.

The V call is TRBV4-1, the J call TRBJ2-1; the D gene is possibly TRBD2 (6 bases). Deletions cut 0 bases from V and 13 bases from J, with 13 bases between. The germline V gene has CDR1 MGHRA and CDR2 YSYEKL. The CDR3 contains 13 residues. CDR3 DNA: TGCGCCAGCAGCCAAGATCCGATGCGGGACCAGTTCTTC. Its protein product is CASSQDPMRDQFF.

The chain links TRBV28 to TRBJ2-3; 10 bases align to TRBD2. Germline CDR1 is MDHEN and CDR2 is SYDVKM. J lost 0 bases, V lost 6 bases, and 9 bases had no gene match. The CDR3 contains 17 residues. CDR3 residues: CASSFPLTSGSTDTQYF. For the CDR3, the DNA is TGTGCCAGCAGCTTCCCACTGACTAGCGGGAGCACAGATACGCAGTATTTT.

CDR3 loop: CAWDSGSGNTIYF. The CDR3 region has the DNA TGTGCCTGGGACAGCGGCTCTGGAAACACCATATATTTT. V gene TRBV30 combines with J gene TRBJ1-3, with D tentatively TRBD1 (5 bases). V was cut by 5 bases and J by 0 bases, with 8 bases left in between. Germline V gene data show CDR1 as GTSNPN and CDR2 as SVGIG (reference sequence). This CDR3 is 13 amino acids long.

The chain employs TRBV6-1 and TRBJ2-7, with 8 bases that match TRBD2. This CDR3 has 15 amino acids. J was trimmed by 4 bases and V by 0 bases; bases with no gene match: 5. Per the germline V gene, CDR1 is MNHNS and CDR2 is SASEGT. This CDR3 reads CASSEAEREWYEQYF. In DNA, the CDR3 is TGTGCCAGCAGTGAAGCGGAGCGGGAGTGGTACGAGCAGTACTTC.

The chain is built from TRBV2 and TRBJ1-5; 8 positions agree with TRBD1. Germline CDR1 is SNHLY and CDR2 is FYNNEI. J was trimmed by 2 bases and V by 6 bases; bases with no gene match: 6. This CDR3 is built from 15 residues. Here the CDR3 reads CASRITGQGNQPQHF. The CDR3 coding sequence is TGTGCCAGCAGGATTACGGGACAGGGCAATCAGCCCCAGCATTTT.

The chain uses TRBV11-2 and TRBJ1-1, with 9 positions matching TRBD1. J lost 4 bases, V lost 5 bases, and 8 bases had no gene match. From germline, CDR1 is SGHAT and CDR2 FQNNGV. CDR3 length equals 15 residues. The CDR3 region is CASSLPGQGGTEAFF. For the CDR3, the DNA is TGTGCCAGCAGCCTTCCGGGACAGGGTGGCACTGAAGCTTTCTTT.

The V and J genes are TRBV7-6 and TRBJ1-2; 8 nucleotides line up with TRBD1. This CDR3 region has 17 residues. The V gene's germline CDR1 is SGHVS and CDR2 FNYEAQ. V dropped 5 bases and J dropped 4; count of bases not matched to a gene: 15. CDR3 region: CASSPTLQGAPSYGYTF. In nucleotides, the CDR3 is TGTGCCAGCAGCCCCACTCTTCAGGGGGCGCCTAGCTATGGCTACACCTTC.

V and J are TRBV7-9 and TRBJ2-7; TRBD2 aligns across 10 bases. V gave up 2 bases and J gave up 6 bases; unmatched junction bases: 4. Germline assignment: CDR1 SEHNR and CDR2 FQNEAQ (reference sequence). This CDR3 region has 14 residues. In nucleotides, the CDR3 is TGTGCCAGCAGCTTAACTAGCGGGGCGAGCGAGCAGTACTTC. This translates into CASSLTSGASEQYF.

V usage is TRBV4-3 and J usage is TRBJ2-6; D is unresolved. Trimming removed 2 bases at V and 1 base at J, with 3 bases between. Germline V gene sequence: CDR1 LGHNA, CDR2 YSLEER. The CDR3 contains 14 residues. The CDR3 region is CASSQQSGANVLTF. CDR3 nucleotides: TGCGCCAGCAGCCAACAGTCTGGGGCCAACGTCCTGACTTTC.

V is TRBV9 and J is TRBJ2-3; TRBD1 agrees at 9 bases. The V segment lost 3 bases and the J segment 0 bases; nucleotides outside the gene matches: 14. CDR1 SGDLS and CDR2 YYNGEE come from the germline V gene. The CDR3 runs to 19 residues. The CDR3 here is CASSAWTGEGLTSTDTQYF. The CDR3 DNA reads TGTGCCAGCAGCGCGTGGACAGGGGAGGGCCTTACTAGCACAGATACGCAGTATTTT. The full variable domain, in which reference TRBV9 and TRBJ2-3 provide the parts outside the CDR3, is DSGVTQTPKHLITATGQRVTLRCSPRSGDLSVYWYQQSLDQGLQFLIQYYNGEERAKGNILERFSAQQFPDLHSELNLSSLELGDSALYFCASSAWTGEGLTSTDTQYFGPGTRLTVL.

The chain employs TRBV9 and TRBJ1-2; maybe TRBD1 (5 bases). The CDR3 contains 17 residues. Trimming removed 3 bases from V and 8 bases from J, with 26 bases in between. The germline CDR1 and CDR2 sequences are SGDLS and YYNGEE. CDR3 coding DNA: TGTGCCAGCAGCGCCCACACTTTACCGACAGTTCTCAGGGGCTACACCTTC. Translated: CASSAHTLPTVLRGYTF.

The chain links TRBV11-3 to TRBJ1-2, with unresolved D. Trimming cost V 1 base and J 6 bases, with 9 bases left between them. The CDR3 spans 13 residues. Germline CDR1 SGHNT, CDR2 YENEEA. The CDR3 sequence: CASSLASGNGYTF. The CDR3 region has the DNA TGTGCCAGCAGCTTAGCGTCGGGGAATGGCTACACCTTC.

The chain has TRBV12-3 or TRBV12-4 and TRBJ1-1; D is ambiguous. V was shortened by 0 bases and J by 1 base, with 3 bases between the two germline ends. The CDR3 contains 13 residues. The CDR3 loop reads CASSLARNTEAFF. CDR3 in DNA: TGTGCCAGCAGTTTAGCGAGGAACACTGAAGCTTTCTTT.

V is TRBV6-2 or TRBV6-3 and J is TRBJ1-5, with D possibly matching TRBD1 (6 bases). CDR3 size: 17 residues. The V end lost 6 bases, the J end lost 0 bases, and 18 bases lay between the germline ends. Germline loops: CDR1 MNHEY, CDR2 SVGEGT. The CDR3 DNA sequence: TGTGCCAGCAGCCCTGGGACATCCGGCTATAGCAATCAGCCCCAGCATTTT. This sequence encodes CASSPGTSGYSNQPQHF.

The rearrangement joins TRBV7-8 to TRBJ2-7, with TRBD2 matching over 12 bases. After removal of 5 bases from V and 5 bases from J, the junction contained 10 bases not matched to a gene. This CDR3 contains 16 residues. Germline V CDR1 and CDR2: SGHVS, FQNEAQ. CDR3 in amino acids: CASSLRTSGEFHEQYF. In DNA form, the CDR3 reads TGTGCCAGCAGCCTAAGGACTAGCGGGGAGTTCCACGAGCAGTACTTC.

The CDR3 DNA sequence: TGTGCCACCGTATCTTGGACTAACCAAGATACGCAGTATTTT. It yields the protein CATVSWTNQDTQYF. The chain has TRBV28 and TRBJ2-3, with a possible D match to TRBD2 (6 bases). Germline lookup yields CDR1 MDHEN and CDR2 SYDVKM. Trimming took 10 bases from V and 5 from J, leaving 19 bases between them. This CDR3 comprises 14 residues. The full variable domain, with the rest looked up from reference TRBV28 and TRBJ2-3, is DVKVTQSSRYLVKRTGEKVFLECVQDMDHENMFWYRQDPGLGLRLIYFSYDVKMKEKGDIPEGYSVSREKKERFSLILESASTNQTSMYLCATVSWTNQDTQYFGPGTRLTVL.

This clone was seen more than once but under ten times. The chain uses TRBV10-2 and TRBJ2-5; weak D call: TRBD1 (5 bases). The CDR3 sequence is 12 residues long. Trimming stripped 5 bases from V and 5 bases from J, with 9 bases between. Germline CDR1 WSHSY, CDR2 SAAADI. The CDR3 bases are TGCGCCAGCAGTACTAAGGGGGAGACCCAGTACTTC. Protein: CASSTKGETQYF.